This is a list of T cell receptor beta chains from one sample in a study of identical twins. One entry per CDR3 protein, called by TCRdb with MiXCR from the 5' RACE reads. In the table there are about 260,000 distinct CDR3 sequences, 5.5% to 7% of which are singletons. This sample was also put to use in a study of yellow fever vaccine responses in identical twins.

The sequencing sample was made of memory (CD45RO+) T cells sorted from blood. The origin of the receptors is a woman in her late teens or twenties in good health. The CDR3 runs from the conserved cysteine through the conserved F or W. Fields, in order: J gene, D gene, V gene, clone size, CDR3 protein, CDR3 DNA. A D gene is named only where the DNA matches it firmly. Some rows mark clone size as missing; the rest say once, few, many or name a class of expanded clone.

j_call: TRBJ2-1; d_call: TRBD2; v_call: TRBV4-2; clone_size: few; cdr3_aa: CASSQDAGGYNEQFF; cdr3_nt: TGTGCCAGCAGCCAAGATGCGGGGGGGTACAATGAGCAGTTCTTC
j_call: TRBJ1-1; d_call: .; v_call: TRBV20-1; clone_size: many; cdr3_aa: CSARDSGRGIAFF; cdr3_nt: TGCAGTGCTAGAGATTCGGGACGGGGAATCGCTTTCTTT
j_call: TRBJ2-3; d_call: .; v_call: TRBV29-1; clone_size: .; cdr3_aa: CSVGGQGLGSADTQYF; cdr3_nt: TGCAGCGTTGGGGGGCAGGGATTAGGTAGCGCAGATACGCAGTATTTT
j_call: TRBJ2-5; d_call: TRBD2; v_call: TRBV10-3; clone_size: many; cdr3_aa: CATSSGGSQETQYF; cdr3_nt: TGTGCCACTTCTAGCGGGGGGTCCCAAGAGACCCAGTACTTC
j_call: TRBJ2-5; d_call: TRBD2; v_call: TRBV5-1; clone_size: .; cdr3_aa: CASSPLLAGAQETQYF; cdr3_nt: TGCGCCAGCAGTCCCCTACTAGCGGGAGCCCAAGAGACCCAGTACTTC
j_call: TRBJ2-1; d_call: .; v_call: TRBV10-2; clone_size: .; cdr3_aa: CASSDLSIFLYNEQFF; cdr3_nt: TGCGCCAGCAGTGATCTATCCATCTTTCTCTACAATGAGCAGTTCTTC
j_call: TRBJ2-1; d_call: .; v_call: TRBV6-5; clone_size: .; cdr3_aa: CASSFRAEGDEQFF; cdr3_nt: TGTGCCAGCAGTTTCCGAGCGGAGGGGGATGAGCAGTTCTTC
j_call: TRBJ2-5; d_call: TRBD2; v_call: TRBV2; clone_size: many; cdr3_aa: CASSVGSGRGETQYF; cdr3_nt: TGTGCCAGCAGTGTTGGCAGCGGGAGAGGGGAGACCCAGTACTTC
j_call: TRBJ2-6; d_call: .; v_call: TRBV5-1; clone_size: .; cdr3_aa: CASSFYGSSGANVLTF; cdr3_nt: TGCGCCAGCAGCTTTTACGGAAGCTCTGGGGCCAACGTCCTGACTTTC
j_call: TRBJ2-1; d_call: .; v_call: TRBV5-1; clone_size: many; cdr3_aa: CASSFEGPFTHNEQFF; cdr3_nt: TGCGCCAGCAGCTTCGAGGGACCTTTTACGCACAATGAGCAGTTCTTC
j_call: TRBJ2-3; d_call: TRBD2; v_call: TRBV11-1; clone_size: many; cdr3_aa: CASSFTPLLRRGGADTQYF; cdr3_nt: TGTGCCAGCAGCTTTACACCCCTCCTGAGGCGGGGGGGTGCAGATACGCAGTATTTT
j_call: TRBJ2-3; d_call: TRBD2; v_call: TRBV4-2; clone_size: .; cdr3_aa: CAMGPGLAGGQVDTQYF; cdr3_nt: TGTGCCATGGGCCCTGGACTCGCGGGGGGGCAAGTAGATACGCAGTATTTT
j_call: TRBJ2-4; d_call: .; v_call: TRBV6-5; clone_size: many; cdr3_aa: CASSWGVKNIQYF; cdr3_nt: TGTGCCAGTTCCTGGGGGGTCAAAAACATTCAGTACTTC
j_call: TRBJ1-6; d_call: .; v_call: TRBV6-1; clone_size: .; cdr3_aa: CASRPLFRDPRVNSPLHF; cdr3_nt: TGTGCCAGCAGACCCCTCTTCCGGGACCCGAGGGTTAATTCACCCCTCCACTTT
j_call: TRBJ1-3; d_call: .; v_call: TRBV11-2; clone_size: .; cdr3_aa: CASSFGYGAIGQTDSGNTIYF; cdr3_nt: TGTGCCAGCAGCTTTGGTTATGGGGCAATTGGGCAGACAGACTCTGGAAACACCATATATTTT
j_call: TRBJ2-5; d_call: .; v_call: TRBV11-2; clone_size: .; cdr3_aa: CASSLIRTGQETQYF; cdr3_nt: TGTGCCAGCAGCCTAATCCGGACTGGCCAAGAGACCCAGTACTTC
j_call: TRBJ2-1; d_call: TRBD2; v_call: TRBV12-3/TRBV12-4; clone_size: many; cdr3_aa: CASSLGLAGGSMYNEQFF; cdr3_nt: TGTGCCAGCAGTTTAGGACTAGCGGGGGGTAGTATGTACAATGAGCAGTTCTTC
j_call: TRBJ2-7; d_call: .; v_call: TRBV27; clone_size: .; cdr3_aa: CASSFRGGSYEQYF; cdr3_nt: TGTGCCAGCAGTTTTCGGGGTGGAAGCTACGAGCAGTACTTC
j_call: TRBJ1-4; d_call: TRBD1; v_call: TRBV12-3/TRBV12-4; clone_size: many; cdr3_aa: CASTHQGVTEKLFF; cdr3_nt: TGTGCCAGCACCCACCAGGGGGTCACTGAAAAACTGTTTTTT
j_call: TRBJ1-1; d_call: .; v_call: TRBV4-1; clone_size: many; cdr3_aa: CASSQEIRLTHIEAFF; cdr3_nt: TGCGCCAGCAGCCAAGAAATTCGGTTGACACATATTGAAGCTTTCTTT
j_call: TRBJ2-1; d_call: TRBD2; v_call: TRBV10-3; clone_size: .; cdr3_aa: CAISELGTSGINEQFF; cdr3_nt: TGTGCCATCAGTGAGCTCGGGACTAGCGGCATCAATGAGCAGTTCTTC
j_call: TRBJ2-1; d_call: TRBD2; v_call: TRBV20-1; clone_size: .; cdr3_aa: CSAIRGSNEQFF; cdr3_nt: TGCAGTGCTATTCGCGGGAGTAATGAGCAGTTCTTC
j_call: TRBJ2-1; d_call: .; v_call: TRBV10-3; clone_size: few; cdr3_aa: CAISPLALVLADPYNEQFF; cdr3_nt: TGTGCCATCAGCCCCCTTGCCCTCGTACTAGCAGACCCCTACAATGAGCAGTTCTTC
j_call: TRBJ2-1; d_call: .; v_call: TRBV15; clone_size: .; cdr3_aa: CATSRDRLVAFF; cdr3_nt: TGTGCCACCAGCAGAGATCGATTGGTGGCGTTCTTC
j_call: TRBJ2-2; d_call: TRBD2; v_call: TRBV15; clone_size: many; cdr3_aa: CATSRSRGENTGELFF; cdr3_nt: TGTGCCACCAGCAGAAGCCGGGGGGAGAACACCGGGGAGCTGTTTTTT
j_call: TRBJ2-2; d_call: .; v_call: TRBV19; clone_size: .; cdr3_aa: CASSITYTGELFF; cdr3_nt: TGTGCCAGTAGTATTACCTATACCGGGGAGCTGTTTTTT
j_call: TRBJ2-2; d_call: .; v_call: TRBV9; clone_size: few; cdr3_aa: CASSPIGRVANTGELFF; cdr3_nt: TGTGCCAGCAGCCCTATAGGGCGAGTAGCGAACACCGGGGAGCTGTTTTTT
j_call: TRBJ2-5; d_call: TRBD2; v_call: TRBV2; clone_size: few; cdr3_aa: CASSPTSGGPQETQYF; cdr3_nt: TGTGCCAGCAGCCCGACTAGCGGGGGACCACAAGAGACCCAGTACTTC
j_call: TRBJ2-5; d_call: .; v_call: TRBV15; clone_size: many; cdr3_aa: CATSRWGGSDQETQYF; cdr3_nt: TGTGCCACCAGCAGGTGGGGCGGCAGCGACCAAGAGACCCAGTACTTC
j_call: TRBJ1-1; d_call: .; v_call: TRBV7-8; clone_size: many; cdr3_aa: CASGWSGSTEAFF; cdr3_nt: TGTGCCAGCGGGTGGTCCGGGTCCACTGAAGCTTTCTTT